What follows is one T cell receptor beta chain and its context. The data belong to a study of blood T cell repertoires in COVID-19. Looking at the study overall: Acute and convalescent COVID-19 samples came from the United States, Italy and Spain.

Assay used: immunoSEQ multiplex PCR; TCRdb lists only in-frame clones, some missing. The sample has tens of thousands of clones, about 83% seen once; the top ten hold over 5.5%. Germline lookup yields CDR1 SQVTM and CDR2 ANQGSEA. V dropped 4 bases and J dropped 9; count of bases not matched to a gene: 10. The CDR3 runs 13 residues. The chain recombines TRBV29-1 with TRBJ2-7; 9 bases match TRBD2. Sequenced material: peripheral blood. This TCR was sampled from a man aged 65-85 years with COVID-19, enrolled during active disease. This CDR3 reads CSVGIAGDGGQYF. The CDR3 coding sequence is TGCAGCGTTGGGATAGCGGGAGATGGTGGGCAGTACTTC.